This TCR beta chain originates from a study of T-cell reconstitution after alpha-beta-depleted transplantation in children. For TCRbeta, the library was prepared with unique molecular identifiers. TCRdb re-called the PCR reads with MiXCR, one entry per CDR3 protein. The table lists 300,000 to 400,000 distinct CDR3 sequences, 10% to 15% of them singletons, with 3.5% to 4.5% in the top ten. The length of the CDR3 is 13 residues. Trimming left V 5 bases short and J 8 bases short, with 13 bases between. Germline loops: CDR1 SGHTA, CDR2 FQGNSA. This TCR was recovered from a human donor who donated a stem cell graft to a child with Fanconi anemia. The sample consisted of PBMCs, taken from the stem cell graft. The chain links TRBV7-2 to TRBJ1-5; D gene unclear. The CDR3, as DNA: TGTGCCAGCAGCCCCGACGTGGGAGAGCCCCAGCATTTT. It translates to CASSPDVGEPQHF.